This is a list of T cell receptor beta chains from one sample in a study of blood T cell repertoires in COVID-19. TCRdb's copy holds only in-frame clones and misses some; the assay was immunoSEQ multiplex PCR. The data hold some 130,000 clones, with around 83% observed a single time. The sample consisted of peripheral blood. The receptors were sampled from a woman between 45 and 60 years old with acute or convalescent COVID-19. The CDR3 runs from the conserved cysteine through the conserved F or W. Size is stated for part of the rows, as once, few or many counts, or as a class when the clone is expanded.

TRBJ2-7,TRBV7-2,.,CASSSTRTSYEQYF
TRBJ1-6,TRBV19,.,CASSMGRDSPLHF
TRBJ2-6,TRBV19,.,CASSIPTFSGANVLTF
TRBJ1-1,TRBV19,.,CASSISRGGTNTEAFF
TRBJ1-4,TRBV7-8,.,CASSFSPGEKLFF
TRBJ2-1,TRBV7-3,.,CASNQQGQARRRDNEQFF
TRBJ2-2,TRBV19,.,CASTGGQGTVLIAGELFF
TRBJ1-2,TRBV6-5,.,CASSWYSYQPYGYTF
TRBJ1-2,TRBV12-3/TRBV12-4,once,CASSYGQAVDYTF
TRBJ1-6,TRBV5-1,.,CASSSRTGDNSPLHF
TRBJ2-2,TRBV6-5,.,CASAKTGNTGELFF
TRBJ2-2,TRBV4-2,.,CASSQELGNTGELFF
TRBJ1-6,TRBV5-1,.,CASSLMGGGSPLHF
TRBJ2-1,TRBV3-1/TRBV3-2,few,CASSHSSGTREQFF
TRBJ2-2,TRBV29-1,.,CSVGRGSNTGELFF
TRBJ2-5,TRBV2,.,CASSPEALQTQYF
TRBJ2-4,TRBV28,.,CASKPGDSKNIQYF
TRBJ2-1,TRBV3-1/TRBV3-2,once,CASSHGDTGFNEQFF
TRBJ1-5,TRBV7-8,few,CASSSTGTNQPQHF
TRBJ2-3,TRBV28,.,CASSAGQATSTDTQYF
TRBJ1-1,TRBV5-6,.,CASGRGNTEAFF
TRBJ1-2,TRBV28,.,CASSSGTGSEYGYTF
TRBJ1-2,TRBV5-4,.,CASRSDIIDYGYTF
TRBJ2-2,TRBV18,.,CASSPPPGLTNTGELFF
TRBJ1-6,TRBV5-8,.,CASSPLGALAPLHF
TRBJ1-4,TRBV5-1,.,CASSVDRTGVTEKLFF
TRBJ1-3,TRBV7-6,.,CASSLRASGNTIYF
TRBJ2-3,TRBV6-2/TRBV6-3,few,CASGRDRAFSSTDTQYF
TRBJ1-2,TRBV7-8,.,CASSPRDTYYGYTF
TRBJ2-5,TRBV7-9,.,CASSPTGPETQYF
TRBJ2-3,TRBV6-5,.,CASTSTDTQYF
TRBJ2-7,TRBV3-1/TRBV3-2,.,CASSHLASYEQYF
TRBJ2-1,TRBV29-1,once,CSVGGYLTYNEQFF
TRBJ1-1,TRBV4-1,.,CASSQAPFDGWRDTEAFF
TRBJ1-1,TRBV5-1,.,CASSYAGTGGSNTEAFF
TRBJ1-1,TRBV12-1,.,CASSFAPPTGNTEAFF
TRBJ1-1,TRBV5-1,.,CASSSPAGRSTEAFF
TRBJ2-1,TRBV7-2,.,CASSMGLAGGNEQFF
TRBJ1-3,TRBV18,.,CASSQRQGRTGNTIYF
TRBJ1-2,TRBV13,.,CASSKRDRVILGYTF
TRBJ1-3,TRBV6-6,.,CASSLLDRATGNTIYF
TRBJ1-1,TRBV6-5,.,CASRPGQGDTEAFF
TRBJ2-7,TRBV11-2,.,CASSLKASGGSYEQYF
TRBJ2-3,TRBV5-1,few,CASSIPLAGTSTDTQYF
TRBJ1-5,TRBV3-1/TRBV3-2,.,CASSQDLLPTSNQPQHF
TRBJ2-6,TRBV7-9,few,CASGDREAGANVLTF
TRBJ2-1,TRBV30,.,CAWRVAGGINEQFF
TRBJ1-2,TRBV3-1/TRBV3-2,.,CASSQEATGYGYTF
TRBJ1-2,TRBV30,.,CAWSRQQGSYGYTF
TRBJ1-5,TRBV2,.,CASSDSGVGSQPQHF
TRBJ2-1,TRBV5-8,.,CASSGGLAGGPVKEQFF
TRBJ2-1,TRBV11-3,.,CASSQGPRNEQFF
TRBJ2-2,TRBV7-3,.,CASSLTGGANTGELFF
TRBJ2-7,TRBV3-1/TRBV3-2,.,CASSQGLRGHEQYF